The next 9 T cell receptor beta chains were all read from a single sample in a study of shared clonotypes between healthy human individuals. Using immunoSEQ multiplex PCR, the repertoire was profiled, and TCRdb retains in-frame clones only, with some absent. In the table there are roughly 1,600,000 clones, 97% to 99% of which are singletons. The specimen was naive CD4+ T cells sorted from blood. The subset is: CD45RA+ positively selected. The source of these receptors is a man aged 30 to 39 in good health.

This clone was detected only once. J is TRBJ2-1 and V is TRBV5-1, with TRBD1 identical over 10 bases. CDR1 and CDR2 from the germline V gene are SGHRS and YFSETQ. V dropped 4 bases and J dropped 6; count of bases not matched to a gene: 7. The CDR3 length is 15 residues. The CDR3: CASSAGTGASNEQFF. The CDR3 DNA reads as TGCGCCAGCAGCGCCGGGACAGGGGCTAGCAATGAGCAGTTCTTC.

V is TRBV5-1 and J is TRBJ1-4, with TRBD1 identical over 9 bases. This CDR3 region has 15 residues. V was pared by 3 bases and J by 10 bases, with 10 bases of the junction left unmatched. CDR1 is SGHRS and CDR2 is YFSETQ in the germline V gene. CDR3 region: CASSSPGDREGKLFF. The CDR3 DNA follows: TGCGCCAGCAGCTCACCGGGGGACAGGGAAGGAAAACTGTTTTTT.

J is TRBJ1-2 and V is TRBV28, with D unresolved. This CDR3 comprises 11 residues. CDR1 and CDR2 from the germline V gene are MDHEN and SYDVKM. Trimming stripped 7 bases from V and 4 bases from J, with 7 bases between. CDR3 amino acids: CASKAIYGYTF. CDR3 bases: TGTGCCAGCAAAGCGATCTATGGCTACACCTTC.

V is TRBV5-1 and J is TRBJ2-6; D ambiguous. This CDR3 spans 15 amino acids. The germline gives CDR1 SGHRS, CDR2 YFSETQ. V was cut by 1 base and J by 0 bases, with 5 bases left in between. CDR3 sequence: CASSLSSSGANVLTF. CDR3 DNA sequence: TGCGCCAGCAGCTTGTCGAGCTCTGGGGCCAACGTCCTGACTTTC.

The J gene is TRBJ2-5, the V gene TRBV4-1; D is undetermined. The CDR3 is made up of 15 amino acids. Germline loops: CDR1 MGHRA, CDR2 YSYEKL. The V end lost 0 bases, the J end lost 2 bases, and 10 bases lay between the germline ends. The CDR3 region is CASSQDHDTQETQYF. DNA of the CDR3: TGCGCCAGCAGCCAAGATCATGACACACAAGAGACCCAGTACTTC.

This clone was seen once. The same CDR3 can be traced to other DNA sequences in this sample. The chain links TRBV5-1 to TRBJ1-1; D ambiguous. V lost 0 bases, J lost 3 bases, and 6 bases lay in between. This CDR3 comprises 13 residues. Germline V gene sequence: CDR1 SGHRS, CDR2 YFSETQ. The chain's CDR3 is CASSLVGDTEAFF. Here the CDR3 DNA reads TGCGCCAGCAGCTTGGTCGGCGACACTGAAGCTTTCTTT.

CDR3 sequence (DNA): TGTGCCAGCAGCTTACCGGGACAGGGAGTAACCGGGGAGCTGTTTTTT. Translated, it gives CASSLPGQGVTGELFF. This chain links TRBV9 with TRBJ2-2; 9 positions match TRBD1. This CDR3 is built from 16 residues. V was clipped by 4 bases and J by 5 bases; unmatched bases: 9. Germline V gene lookup returns CDR1 SGDLS and CDR2 YYNGEE. Full variable domain (rest looked up from reference TRBV9 and TRBJ2-2): DSGVTQTPKHLITATGQRVTLRCSPRSGDLSVYWYQQSLDQGLQFLIQYYNGEERAKGNILERFSAQQFPDLHSELNLSSLELGDSALYFCASSLPGQGVTGELFFGEGSRLTVL.

A remark on this clone: Other nucleotide sequences from this sample produce the same CDR3. J is TRBJ2-3 and V is TRBV7-2, with a possible D match to TRBD1 (5 bases). In germline, CDR1 is SGHTA, CDR2 FQGNSA. V lost 0 bases, J lost 1 base, and 5 bases lay in between. The CDR3 runs to 14 residues. CDR3 DNA sequence: TGTGCCAGCAGCTTAGCAGGGGGCACAGATACGCAGTATTTT. It encodes CASSLAGGTDTQYF.

The rearrangement uses TRBV18 and TRBJ2-7; 8 bases align to TRBD1. V gave up 5 bases and J gave up 5 bases; unmatched junction bases: 11. CDR3 length: 15 amino acids. CDR1 is KGHSH, CDR2 LQKENI, per germline. Here the CDR3 DNA reads TGTGCCAGCTCATCGGGACAGGACATCATTAACGAGCAGTACTTC. Translating gives CASSSGQDIINEQYF. The variable domain in full, with the rest retrieved from reference TRBV18 and TRBJ2-7, is NAGVMQNPRHLVRRRGQEARLRCSPMKGHSHVYWYRQLPEEGLKFMVYLQKENIIDESGMPKERFSAEFPKEGPSILRIQQVVRGDSAAYFCASSSGQDIINEQYFGPGTRLTVT.